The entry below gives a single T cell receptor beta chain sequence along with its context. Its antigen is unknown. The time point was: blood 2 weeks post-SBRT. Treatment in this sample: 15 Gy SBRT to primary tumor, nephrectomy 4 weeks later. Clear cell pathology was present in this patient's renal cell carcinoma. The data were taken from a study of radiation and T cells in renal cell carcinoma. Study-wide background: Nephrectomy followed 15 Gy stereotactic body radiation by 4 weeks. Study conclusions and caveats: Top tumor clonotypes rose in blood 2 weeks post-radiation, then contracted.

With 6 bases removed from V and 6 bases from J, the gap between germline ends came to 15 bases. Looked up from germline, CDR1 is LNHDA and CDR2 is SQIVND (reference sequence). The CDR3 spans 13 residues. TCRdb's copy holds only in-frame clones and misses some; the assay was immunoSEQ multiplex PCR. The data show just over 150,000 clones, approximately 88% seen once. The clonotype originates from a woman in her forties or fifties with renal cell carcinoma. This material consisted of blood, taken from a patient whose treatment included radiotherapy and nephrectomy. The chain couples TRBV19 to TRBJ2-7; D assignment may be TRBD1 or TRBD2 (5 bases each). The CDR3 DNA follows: TGTGCCAGTAGAACAAGTGCAGGGACCGAGCAGTACTTC. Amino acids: CASRTSAGTEQYF.